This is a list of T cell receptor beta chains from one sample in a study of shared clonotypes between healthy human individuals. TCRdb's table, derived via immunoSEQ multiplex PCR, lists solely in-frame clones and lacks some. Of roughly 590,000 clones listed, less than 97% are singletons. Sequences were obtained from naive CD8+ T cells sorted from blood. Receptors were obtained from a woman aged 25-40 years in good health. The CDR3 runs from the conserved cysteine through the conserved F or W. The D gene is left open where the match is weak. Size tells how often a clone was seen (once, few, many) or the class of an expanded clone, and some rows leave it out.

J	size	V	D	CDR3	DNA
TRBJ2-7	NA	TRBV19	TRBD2	CASSIDPGGIGEQYF	TGTGCCAGTAGTATAGATCCGGGAGGGATCGGCGAGCAGTACTTC
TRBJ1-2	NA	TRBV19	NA	CASSITPPPYGYTF	TGTGCCAGTAGTATTACCCCTCCTCCATATGGCTACACCTTC
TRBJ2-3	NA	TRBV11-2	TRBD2	CASSLVLAGEEDTQYF	TGTGCCAGCAGCTTAGTGCTAGCGGGAGAAGAAGATACGCAGTATTTT
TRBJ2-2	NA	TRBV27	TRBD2	CASSSTLAGGIIPGELFF	TGTGCCAGCAGTTCAACACTAGCGGGAGGAATTATCCCCGGGGAGCTGTTTTTT
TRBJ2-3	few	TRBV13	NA	CASSLGALGDTQYF	TGTGCCAGCAGCTTAGGAGCTCTCGGAGATACGCAGTATTTT
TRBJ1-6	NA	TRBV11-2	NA	CASSLDPRQNSPLHF	TGTGCCAGCAGCTTAGATCCCCGACAGAATTCACCCCTCCACTTT
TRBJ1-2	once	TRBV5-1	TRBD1	CASSLDRGQDGYTF	TGCGCCAGCAGCTTAGACAGGGGGCAAGATGGCTACACCTTC
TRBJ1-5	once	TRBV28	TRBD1	CASSLTGRHQPQHF	TGTGCCAGCAGTTTGACAGGGAGGCATCAGCCCCAGCATTTT
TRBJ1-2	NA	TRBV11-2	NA	CASSLDVGLYYGYTF	TGTGCCAGCAGCTTAGACGTGGGGCTCTACTATGGCTACACCTTC
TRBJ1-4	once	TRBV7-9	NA	CASSLGLGEDEKLFF	TGTGCCAGCAGCTTAGGATTGGGGGAGGATGAAAAACTGTTTTTT
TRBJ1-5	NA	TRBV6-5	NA	CASSYGRNQPQHF	TGTGCCAGCAGTTACGGTCGCAATCAGCCCCAGCATTTT